Given below is one T cell receptor beta chain in context. Original processing notes: Reference gene primer amplification gave estimated nucleated cell counts. The assay was immunoSEQ multiplex PCR, and TCRdb's table has in-frame clones only and misses some. That table gives V, J and clone size, and the DNA gave D and trimming. This sample has fewer than 75,000 clones; around 92% occur once, and the top ten carry approximately 1.5%. The sample comes from a study of blood T cell repertoires in COVID-19. Study-level background: T cells, B-cell-depleted T cells, or PBMCs provided the cDNA or gDNA that served as material.

The germline V and J ends were trimmed by 1 base and 6 bases, with 15 bases remaining between them. CDR1 SGHTA and CDR2 FQGNSA come from the germline V gene. The CDR3 is 15 amino acids. The chain employs TRBV7-2 and TRBJ2-5, with TRBD2 as a possible D gene (6 bases). This TCR was recovered from a man in his 60s with acute or convalescent COVID-19. Input material: peripheral blood. The CDR3, as DNA: TGTGCCAGCAGCTTAGTAGAACTAGGCGGGAAGACCCAGTACTTC. This encodes CASSLVELGGKTQYF.